The 20 T cell receptor beta chains in this list originate from one sample, sequenced in a study of CD8 T cells in ankylosing spondylitis. TCRdb re-called the 5' RACE reads with MiXCR, one entry per CDR3 protein. This sample yields about 190,000 distinct CDR3 sequences, of which 10% to 15% are seen a single time; roughly 11% belongs to the top ten. The sequencing input was blood, either unsorted or a sorted T cell fraction (not recorded which). These receptors were obtained from a female donor with ankylosing spondylitis or in good health (not recorded which).

This clonotype is medium-sized by share. The rearrangement uses TRBV5-1 and TRBJ1-5; a possible D gene is TRBD1 (5 bases). Between the trimmed V and J ends, which lost 4 bases and 8 bases, there was a span of 16 bases. The CDR3 is made up of 14 amino acids. Germline values: CDR1 SGHRS, CDR2 YFSETQ. In DNA form, the CDR3 reads TGCGCCAGCAGCCCGTGGGACCCCCAGGAGCCCCAGCATTTT. The encoded protein is CASSPWDPQEPQHF. Full variable domain (outside the CDR3, taken from reference TRBV5-1 and TRBJ1-5): KAGVTQTPRYLIKTRGQQVTLSCSPISGHRSVSWYQQTPGQGLQFLFEYFSETQRNKGNFPGRFSGRQFSNSRSEMNVSTLELGDSALYLCASSPWDPQEPQHFGDGTRLSIL.

The sample holds many counts of this clonotype. The chain is built from TRBV12-3 or TRBV12-4 and TRBJ1-2; 9 bases are a match to TRBD1. The CDR3 loop spans 16 amino acids. V lost 1 base to trimming and J lost 8 bases; unmatched junction nucleotides: 11. Written as DNA, the CDR3 is TGTGCCAGCAGTTTAGGCCTCCGGGACAGGGTTCACGGCTACACCTTC. It yields the protein CASSLGLRDRVHGYTF.

In its sample, this clonotype was seen many times. The genes are TRBV20-1 and TRBJ2-7; no definite D call. V shed 0 bases and J shed 7 bases, with 10 bases lying between them. The CDR3 length is 12 residues. Germline V gives CDR1 DFQATT, CDR2 SNEGSKA (reference sequence). The CDR3 coding sequence is TGCAGTGCTAGAGATCCCTCCTCGGAGCAGTACTTC. Translation: CSARDPSSEQYF.

Concerning this clonotype: A read error is possible here, since a much larger clone lies one base away. The rearrangement joins TRBV7-3 to TRBJ2-1, with a possible D match to TRBD2 (6 bases). This CDR3 has 16 residues. V lost 7 bases and J lost 4, with 20 bases in between. CDR1 and CDR2 (germline): SGHTA, FQGTGA. The CDR3 DNA follows: TGTGCCAGCAACGCGACTGAGGGACTCAGGTACAATGAGCAGTTCTTC. The encoded protein is CASNATEGLRYNEQFF.

The rearrangement joins TRBV6-2 or TRBV6-3 to TRBJ2-2; 9 nucleotides match TRBD2. The V gene's germline CDR1 is MNHEY and CDR2 SVGEGT. CDR3 length: 14 amino acids. After removal of 10 bases from V and 7 bases from J, the junction contained 10 bases not matched to a gene. Here the CDR3 reads CATRSSGKVGELFF. The CDR3 DNA reads as TGTGCCACTCGGTCTAGCGGGAAGGTCGGGGAGCTGTTTTTT.

This clonotype was found many times. This rearrangement joins TRBV20-1 to TRBJ2-1, with 13 bases identical to TRBD2. V trimming: 1 base; J trimming: 6 bases; junction bases outside the gene matches: 3. The CDR3 covers 15 residues. Germline V gene data show CDR1 as DFQATT and CDR2 as SNEGSKA (reference sequence). CDR3 sequence reads: CSARGRLAGGNEQFF. The CDR3 DNA is TGCAGTGCTAGAGGTAGACTAGCGGGAGGCAATGAGCAGTTCTTC.

This clonotype was counted between two and nine times. The chain carries TRBV27 and TRBJ2-1; 7 bases fit TRBD2. In germline, CDR1 is MNHEY, CDR2 SMNVEV (reference sequence). The CDR3 runs 12 residues. J was trimmed by 9 bases and V by 5 bases; bases with no gene match: 4. CDR3 DNA: TGTGCCAGCAGTCAGCCGGGGGGTGAGCAGTTCTTC. It is translated as CASSQPGGEQFF.

Ten or more counts support this clonotype. The chain recombines TRBV28 with TRBJ2-2, with D perhaps assigned TRBD1 or TRBD2 (5 bases each). The CDR3 has 16 residues. V was clipped by 4 bases and J by 3 bases, with 15 bases between them. Looked up from germline, CDR1 is MDHEN and CDR2 is SYDVKM. This chain's CDR3 is CASSSPTRGDTGELFF. The CDR3 DNA follows: TGTGCCAGCAGTTCCCCCACCCGAGGGGACACCGGGGAGCTGTTTTTT.

This clonotype was seen once. Here the CDR3 DNA reads TGTGCCACCAGTGAGGACGCAAGGGTACAGCAGTTCTTC. This encodes CATSEDARVQQFF. The chain employs TRBV24-1 and TRBJ2-1, with D uncertain. The CDR3 has 13 residues. The V end lost 4 bases, the J end lost 11 bases, and 14 bases lay between the germline ends. CDR1 and CDR2 (germline): KGHDR, SFDVKD.

In nucleotides, the CDR3 is TGTGCCAGTAGTACCCGGACTAGCAACTTATTGAGCTCCTACAATGAGCAGTTCTTC. It specifies CASSTRTSNLLSSYNEQFF. The gene calls are TRBV19 and TRBJ2-1; 8 nucleotides match TRBD2. Germline V gives CDR1 LNHDA, CDR2 SQIVND (reference sequence). Germline trimming cut 4 bases from V and 0 bases from J; bases unmatched to any gene: 14. The CDR3 contains 19 residues. Variable domain in full (rest from reference TRBV19 and TRBJ2-1): DGGITQSPKYLFRKEGQNVTLSCEQNLNHDAMYWYRQDPGQGLRLIYYSQIVNDFQKGDIAEGYSVSREKKESFPLTVTSAQKNPTAFYLCASSTRTSNLLSSYNEQFFGPGTRLTVL.

In its sample, this clonotype was seen many times. The chain combines TRBV7-9 with TRBJ2-7, with D hard to call. Trimming stripped 8 bases from V and 2 bases from J, with 13 bases between. This CDR3 is built from 13 residues. Looked up from germline, CDR1 is SEHNR and CDR2 is FQNEAQ (reference sequence). CDR3 nucleotide sequence: TGTGCCAGCGAGGTAGGCGGTACCTACGAGCAGTACTTC. This codes for CASEVGGTYEQYF.

This clonotype was picked up many times. V usage is TRBV7-9 and J usage is TRBJ2-7; no reliable D call. Trimming shortened V by 5 bases and J by 2 bases, and 4 bases separated the two germline ends. This CDR3 has 11 amino acids. The germline gives CDR1 SEHNR, CDR2 FQNEAQ (reference sequence). CDR3 DNA sequence: TGTGCCAGCAGCGACACCTACGAGCAGTACTTC. Translated, it gives CASSDTYEQYF.

The chain recombines TRBV5-1 with TRBJ2-3, with TRBD1 matching 10 bases. The CDR3 sequence is 14 residues long. Trimming cost V 2 bases and J 6 bases; bases outside gene matches: 3. Germline-derived CDR1 and CDR2 are SGHRS and YFSETQ. CDR3: CASSFRQGADTQYF. Written as DNA, the CDR3 is TGCGCCAGCAGCTTTAGACAGGGGGCGGATACGCAGTATTTT.

As for this clonotype: Given a much more abundant clone one base away, this may be a read error. V is TRBV6-1 and J is TRBJ2-7; D remains ambiguous. Germline V lookup: CDR1 MNHNS, CDR2 SASEGT. The CDR3 is 15 amino acids. The CDR3 sequence: CASSEMGFSLYEQCF. The CDR3, as DNA: TGTGCCAGCAGTGAAATGGGGTTTTCCCTCTACGAGCAGTGCTTC.

Many counts were recorded for this clonotype. The chain carries TRBV10-3 and TRBJ1-4; tentative D call: TRBD1 (6 bases). With 6 bases removed from V and 8 bases from J, the gap between germline ends came to 16 bases. CDR1 is ENHRY, CDR2 SYGVKD, per germline. The CDR3 consists of 14 residues. This CDR3 reads CAIRSSRGDEKLFF. As DNA, the CDR3 is TGTGCCATCAGATCCTCAAGGGGGGACGAAAAACTGTTTTTT.

Ten or more counts support this clonotype. J is TRBJ2-3 and V is TRBV7-9; the D gene is possibly TRBD2 (6 bases). The germline CDR1 and CDR2 sequences are SEHNR and FQNEAQ (reference sequence). V lost 7 bases and J lost 2, with 13 bases in between. This CDR3 is 14 amino acids long. The CDR3 spells CASIQEGYTDTQYF. CDR3 sequence (DNA): TGTGCCAGCATCCAGGAGGGGTACACAGATACGCAGTATTTT.

The V call is TRBV30, the J call TRBJ1-2; 7 bases align to TRBD1. Germline CDR1 GTSNPN, CDR2 SVGIG (reference sequence). The V gene end was trimmed by 8 bases and the J gene end by 5 bases; junction bases not matched to a gene: 14. The CDR3 extends over 14 amino acids. CDR3: CAGIRPGQLYGYTF. The CDR3 DNA reads TGTGCCGGCATAAGACCGGGACAGTTGTATGGCTACACCTTC. The variable domain in full, with the rest retrieved from reference TRBV30 and TRBJ1-2, is SQTIHQWPATLVQPVGSPLSLECTVEGTSNPNLYWYRQAAGRGLQLLFYSVGIGQISSEVPQNLSASRPQDRQFILSSKKLLLSDSGFYLCAGIRPGQLYGYTFGSGTRLTVV.

This clonotype has just one count. The junction shows a germline mismatch at one end, possibly a read error. V and J are TRBV6-2 or TRBV6-3 and TRBJ2-7; the match to TRBD2 covers 7 bases. Germline V lookup: CDR1 MNHEY, CDR2 SVGEGT. The CDR3 extends over 16 amino acids. Written as DNA, the CDR3 is TGTGCCAGCTATGAAACTCAGTTCGGGGGGAAAGGCGAGCTGTACTTC. It specifies CASYETQFGGKGELYF.

This clonotype was found a few times. This chain joins TRBV2 and TRBJ2-2, with 7 bases fitting TRBD2. V lost 6 bases to trimming and J lost 10 bases; unmatched junction nucleotides: 11. The CDR3 has 14 residues. Germline V lookup: CDR1 SNHLY, CDR2 FYNNEI. In DNA, the CDR3 is TGTGCCAGCAGCCCCGGGACTACCCCCGCGGAGCTGTTTTTT. The encoded protein is CASSPGTTPAELFF.

In this sample, this clonotype turned up a few times. V gene TRBV6-2 or TRBV6-3 combines with J gene TRBJ2-7; 8 nucleotides align to TRBD1. The CDR3 consists of 13 residues. Germline assignment: CDR1 MNHEY and CDR2 SVGEGT. V was pared by 6 bases and J by 6 bases, with 7 bases of the junction left unmatched. CDR3 nucleotides: TGTGCCAGCAGCCTGACAGGGGATGGCGAGCAGTACTTC. Its protein product is CASSLTGDGEQYF.